This entry lists 14 T cell receptor beta chains sequenced from one sample in a study. A single record per CDR3 protein comes from TCRdb applying MiXCR to the 5' RACE reads. The sample lists roughly 60,000 distinct CDR3 sequences, roughly 28% occurring once. The sorted Tregs were CD4+CD25+CD127-/low cells. The source material was tumor-infiltrating Tregs sorted from the breast tumor. The receptors shown here come from a female donor with breast cancer.

This clonotype was counted a few times. The V gene is TRBV6-2 or TRBV6-3, the J gene TRBJ1-5; 9 nucleotides match TRBD1. CDR1 MNHEY and CDR2 SVGEGT come from the germline V gene. With V trimmed by 7 bases and J by 4 bases, 8 bases remained unmatched. The CDR3 has 15 amino acids. CDR3 DNA sequence: TGTGCCAGCACAAACCCCGGGACAGGGAATCAGCCCCAGCATTTT. Its translation: CASTNPGTGNQPQHF.

The chain recombines TRBV15 with TRBJ2-2; tentatively, D is TRBD1 (5 bases). V lost 5 bases and J 6 bases, leaving 13 bases between the germline ends. The CDR3 contains 14 residues. Germline CDR1 and CDR2: LNHNV and YYDKDF (reference sequence). In nucleotides, the CDR3 is TGTGCCACCAGCCCGACAGTATCTTCCGGGGAGCTGTTTTTT. It yields the protein CATSPTVSSGELFF.

The chain is built from TRBV29-1 and TRBJ2-5; the D gene is possibly TRBD1 (5 bases). V dropped 3 bases and J dropped 7 bases, with 9 bases sitting between them. This CDR3 contains 11 residues. The germline CDR1 and CDR2 sequences are SQVTM and ANQGSEA. The CDR3 loop is CSVEEGATQYF. CDR3 DNA sequence: TGCAGCGTTGAGGAAGGGGCGACCCAGTACTTC.

This clonotype was counted a few times. The J gene is TRBJ1-1, the V gene TRBV7-2; 7 nucleotides match TRBD1. The CDR3 consists of 16 residues. Germline V gene data show CDR1 as SGHTA and CDR2 as FQGNSA. V lost 3 bases to trimming and J lost 0 bases; unmatched junction nucleotides: 7. CDR3 in amino acids: CASSFRTGAMNTEAFF. DNA of the CDR3: TGTGCCAGCAGCTTCCGGACAGGAGCCATGAACACTGAAGCTTTCTTT.

This rearrangement joins TRBV7-9 to TRBJ2-7; TRBD1 matches 8 bases. The CDR3 length is 14 residues. Germline CDR1 and CDR2: SEHNR and FQNEAQ (reference sequence). Unmatched junction bases numbered 10, after V lost 5 bases and J lost 7 bases. The CDR3 DNA follows: TGTGCCAGCAGCACTTTATCAGGGGGCGGGGAGCAGTACTTC. Its translation: CASSTLSGGGEQYF. The variable domain in full, completed from reference TRBV7-9 and TRBJ2-7, reads DTGVSQNPRHKITKRGQNVTFRCDPISEHNRLYWYRQTLGQGPEFLTYFQNEAQLEKSRLLSDRFSAERPKGSFSTLEIQRTEQGDSAMYLCASSTLSGGGEQYFGPGTRLTVT.

The CDR3 bases are TGTGCCAGCAATACTGGGGGACAGGAGGGTCAGCCCCAGCATTTT. It is translated as CASNTGGQEGQPQHF. The chain joins TRBV2 to TRBJ1-5; 8 nucleotides align to TRBD1. Germline assignment: CDR1 SNHLY and CDR2 FYNNEI. Trimming cost V 7 bases and J 6 bases; bases outside gene matches: 11. The CDR3 has 15 residues.

The chain combines TRBV12-5 with TRBJ2-1; D remains unclear. The germline V and J ends were trimmed by 6 bases and 0 bases, with 9 bases remaining between them. Germline values: CDR1 LGHNT, CDR2 FRNRAP. CDR3 length: 14 residues. Here the CDR3 reads CASGTDLSYNEQFF. CDR3 sequence (DNA): TGTGCTAGTGGAACAGATCTCTCCTACAATGAGCAGTTCTTC.

The V gene is TRBV4-2, the J gene TRBJ1-1; maybe TRBD1 (5 bases). This CDR3 is 17 amino acids long. Germline values: CDR1 LGHNA, CDR2 YNFKEQ. Trimming removed 4 bases at V and 6 bases at J, with 24 bases between. DNA of the CDR3: TGTGCCAGCAGCCGAGAGTTCAACCGGGACCGAAGTGCTGAAGCTTTCTTT. As protein: CASSREFNRDRSAEAFF.

This sequence joins TRBV5-1 and TRBJ2-5; a weak D match, TRBD1 (5 bases). The ends were cut back, 1 base at V and 0 bases at J, with 7 bases in the middle. This CDR3 region has 14 residues. Germline V lookup: CDR1 SGHRS, CDR2 YFSETQ. The CDR3 DNA sequence: TGCGCCAGCAGCTTGATGACAGACCAAGAGACCCAGTACTTC. This gives the protein CASSLMTDQETQYF.

The chain recombines TRBV7-9 with TRBJ1-1; D call uncertain. The CDR3 has 12 amino acids. Germline-derived CDR1 and CDR2 are SEHNR and FQNEAQ (reference sequence). The V and J ends lost 2 bases and 4 bases respectively, with 5 bases between them. CDR3 protein: CASSLTPTEAFF. The DNA of the CDR3 is TGTGCCAGCAGCTTAACCCCCACTGAAGCTTTCTTT.

The gene calls are TRBV20-1 and TRBJ2-3, with D possibly being TRBD1 (6 bases). V gave up 4 bases and J gave up 3 bases, with 17 bases separating them. Germline V gene lookup returns CDR1 DFQATT and CDR2 SNEGSKA (reference sequence). This CDR3 contains 15 residues. The CDR3 sequence: CSAISEPGATDTQYF. CDR3 nucleotide sequence: TGCAGTGCTATATCAGAACCAGGGGCAACAGATACGCAGTATTTT.

J is TRBJ2-1 and V is TRBV20-1; either TRBD1 or TRBD2 may supply D (5 bases each). CDR3 length: 15 residues. V lost 7 bases and J lost 0, with 16 bases in between. Germline loops: CDR1 DFQATT, CDR2 SNEGSKA (reference sequence). As DNA, the CDR3 is TGCAGTGGCTGGAGTCGGGGCCTCTCCTACAATGAGCAGTTCTTC. This encodes CSGWSRGLSYNEQFF.

This clonotype was seen repeatedly, ten times or more. The CDR3 DNA sequence: TGTGCCACCAGATCCGGGACTAGCGGGGGGCCATACTTC. It is translated as CATRSGTSGGPYF. The chain joins TRBV15 to TRBJ2-7; TRBD2 agrees at 15 bases. The J segment lost 13 bases and the V segment lost 6 bases, leaving 7 bases of the junction unmatched. The germline gives CDR1 LNHNV, CDR2 YYDKDF (reference sequence). The CDR3 covers 13 residues.

Concerning this clonotype itself: This sequence may be a read error, since a much larger clone differs from it by one base. This chain links TRBV6-5 with TRBJ1-1; D perhaps matches TRBD1 (6 bases). V gave up 7 bases and J gave up 4 bases, with 22 bases separating them. The CDR3 runs 16 residues. From germline, CDR1 is MNHEY and CDR2 SVGAGI. For the CDR3, the DNA is TGTGCCAGCACAGATGCCGGGGGCGACCGGAGCACTGAAGCTTTCTTT. Translating it yields CASTDAGGDRSTEAFF.